This paragraph covers one TCR beta chain sequence. The antigen is undetermined. Individual cDNA molecules carried attached unique molecular identifiers. MiXCR, run by TCRdb on the 5' RACE reads, gives a single entry per CDR3 protein. In the table there are roughly 80,000 distinct CDR3 sequences, roughly 12% of which are singletons. This CDR3 has 15 amino acids. J gave up 3 bases and V 1 base, and 3 bases lay outside the gene matches. The record originates from a study of early T cells in non-severe SARS-CoV-2 infection. Study-wide background: Sequencing was performed on bulk RNA from unsorted whole blood, leaving chains unpaired. Notes on the study in general: The VDJdb matching leaned toward anti-spike CD8 responses and overlooked private and CD4 specificities.

The sequencing here drew on whole blood, taken at baseline. The TCR sequence derives from an adult who was a healthcare worker with PCR-confirmed SARS-CoV-2 infection or an uninfected control (not recorded which). This sequence joins TRBV12-3 or TRBV12-4 and TRBJ1-3; TRBD1 matches at 7 bases. The CDR3 DNA follows: TGTGCCAGCAGTTTAGAGGGGGCAGGTGGAAACACCATATATTTT. It yields the protein CASSLEGAGGNTIYF.